These 6 T cell receptor beta chains were sequenced from one sample in a study of identical twins. Using its own MiXCR run on the 5' RACE reads, TCRdb lists one record per CDR3 protein. The sample lists 450,000 to 600,000 distinct CDR3 sequences; around 24% were seen once. The same data also went into a second study, on yellow fever vaccine responses in identical twins.

The sequencing sample was made of CD4+ T cells sorted from blood. Receptor source: a woman aged 18 to 35 in good health.

This chain connects TRBV7-9 to TRBJ2-5, with 7 bases identical to TRBD2. CDR3 length equals 13 residues. V lost 3 bases, J lost 5 bases, and 3 bases stayed unmatched. Germline V CDR1 and CDR2: SEHNR, FQNEAQ (reference sequence). CDR3 nucleotide sequence: TGTGCCAGCAGCTTTAACGGGGGGGAGACCCAGTACTTC. Protein product: CASSFNGGETQYF.

This rearrangement joins TRBV19 to TRBJ2-3, with 9 bases matching TRBD2. Germline CDR1 is LNHDA and CDR2 is SQIVND (reference sequence). The CDR3 covers 18 residues. Trimming at V came to 0 bases and at J to 3 bases, leaving 10 bases not matched to a gene. The CDR3 region has the DNA TGTGCCAGTAGTATAGATCGATCGGCGGGAGGGCCGACAGATACGCAGTATTTT. Its protein product is CASSIDRSAGGPTDTQYF.

V usage is TRBV12-3 or TRBV12-4 and J usage is TRBJ2-1, with TRBD2 matching over 12 bases. V shed 7 bases and J 7 bases; nucleotides not matched to a gene: 20. The CDR3 is made up of 19 amino acids. CDR3 residues: CASTLRGGASGRVMNEQFF. CDR3 DNA sequence: TGTGCCAGCACCTTAAGGGGGGGGGCTAGCGGGAGGGTTATGAATGAGCAGTTCTTC.

This clonotype was counted between two and nine times. V usage is TRBV29-1 and J usage is TRBJ2-3; 9 bases agree with TRBD1. The CDR3 extends over 15 amino acids. Germline CDR1 and CDR2: SQVTM and ANQGSEA. V gave up 7 bases and J gave up 4 bases; unmatched junction bases: 12. The CDR3 reads CSGVNRDRVADTQYF. CDR3 nucleotide sequence: TGCAGCGGGGTGAACCGGGACAGGGTAGCAGATACGCAGTATTTT.

V and J are TRBV20-1 and TRBJ2-5; D is possibly TRBD2 (6 bases). Germline CDR1 DFQATT, CDR2 SNEGSKA (reference sequence). There are 13 residues in the CDR3. The germline V and J ends were trimmed by 3 bases and 4 bases, with 12 bases remaining between them. DNA for the CDR3: TGCAGTGCTAGTGCGGGAAGGGGAGAGACCCAGTACTTC. Translated: CSASAGRGETQYF.

In its sample, this clonotype was seen a few times. This chain connects TRBV19 to TRBJ2-1; 7 bases fit TRBD2. This CDR3 spans 14 amino acids. CDR1 LNHDA and CDR2 SQIVND come from the germline V gene (reference sequence). J was trimmed by 5 bases and V by 2 bases; bases with no gene match: 3. The CDR3 sequence is CASSIKGLNNEQFF. The CDR3 DNA reads TGTGCCAGTAGTATAAAGGGACTAAACAATGAGCAGTTCTTC.